Each of the 14 T cell receptor beta chains below was sequenced from the same sample in a study of T-cell memory formation after mild COVID-19. A single record per CDR3 protein comes from TCRdb applying MiXCR to the 5' RACE reads. The sample lists hundreds of thousands of distinct CDR3 sequences, 25% occurring once. The sample was PBMCs or a T cell subset sorted from them (not recorded which). The receptors were sampled from an adult woman who had mild COVID-19 (a few samples of this study predate the infection). Cell type and time point are not known.

This clonotype occurred a few times. The chain links TRBV6-5 to TRBJ2-3; TRBD2 matches at 7 bases. V trimming: 6 bases; J trimming: 1 base; junction bases outside the gene matches: 4. Germline CDR1 and CDR2: MNHEY and SVGAGI. The CDR3 covers 14 residues. CDR3 sequence reads: CASSASGGTDTQYF. The DNA of the CDR3 is TGTGCCAGCAGCGCTAGCGGAGGCACAGATACGCAGTATTTT.

The CDR3 DNA follows: TGTGCCAGCAGCTCCGCATTTCCAGTCGGAGGGATCGAAGTGTCCTACACCTTC. Its protein product is CASSSAFPVGGIEVSYTF. The chain couples TRBV7-8 to TRBJ1-2, with unresolved D. The length of the CDR3 is 18 residues. CDR1 SGHVS and CDR2 FQNEAQ come from the germline V gene. Trimming removed 4 bases from V and 10 bases from J, with 31 bases in between.

This chain uses TRBV9 with TRBJ2-1; perhaps D is TRBD1 or TRBD2 (6 bases each). Germline CDR1 reads SGDLS; CDR2 reads YYNGEE. Trimming stripped 0 bases from V and 4 bases from J, with 11 bases between. This CDR3 is built from 15 residues. The CDR3 is CASSVDRGRYNEQFF. CDR3 bases: TGTGCCAGCAGCGTAGACCGGGGGCGGTACAATGAGCAGTTCTTC.

The rearrangement links TRBV6-2 or TRBV6-3 to TRBJ1-2; 8 bases agree with TRBD1. Germline loops: CDR1 MNHEY, CDR2 SVGEGT. The CDR3 spans 13 residues. Unmatched junction bases numbered 9, after V lost 9 bases and J lost 6 bases. The CDR3 loop is CASSDRVVDGYTF. The DNA of the CDR3 is TGTGCCAGTTCGGACAGGGTGGTTGATGGCTACACCTTC.

This clonotype was seen just once. The chain links TRBV7-9 to TRBJ2-2; D is uncertain. CDR1 is SEHNR and CDR2 is FQNEAQ in the germline V gene (reference sequence). CDR3 length: 13 residues. Deletions cut 2 bases from V and 8 bases from J, with 9 bases between. CDR3: CASSLSAIGELFF. The CDR3 coding sequence is TGTGCCAGCAGCTTATCGGCTATTGGGGAGCTGTTTTTT.

The sample holds a few counts of this clonotype. The rearrangement uses TRBV5-1 and TRBJ2-4; either TRBD1 or TRBD2 may supply D (5 bases each). Germline CDR1 reads SGHRS; CDR2 reads YFSETQ. CDR3 length equals 16 residues. V was cut by 3 bases and J by 0 bases, with 13 bases left in between. CDR3 in DNA: TGCGCCAGCAGCTCCTCAGGGACGGGAGCCAAAAACATTCAGTACTTC. This encodes CASSSSGTGAKNIQYF.

The sample holds a few counts of this clonotype. This sequence joins TRBV7-6 and TRBJ2-1; perhaps D is TRBD1 or TRBD2 (5 bases each). Trimming took 5 bases from V and 9 from J, leaving 11 bases between them. CDR3 length equals 12 residues. Germline V gives CDR1 SGHVS, CDR2 FNYEAQ. CDR3 sequence: CASSPTGLEQFF. The CDR3 DNA is TGTGCCAGCAGCCCCACGGGGCTTGAGCAGTTCTTC.

In DNA form, the CDR3 reads TGTGCCAGCAGCTTGGACGAGGGGTTCATGCAGTACGAGCAGTACTTC. Protein product: CASSLDEGFMQYEQYF. V is TRBV5-6 and J is TRBJ2-7; D assignment may be TRBD1 or TRBD2 (5 bases each). CDR3 length: 16 amino acids. Trimming removed 0 bases from V and 4 bases from J, with 17 bases in between. CDR1 and CDR2 (germline): SGHDT, YYEEEE. Combining the CDR3 with reference TRBV5-6 and TRBJ2-7 gives the whole variable domain DAGVTQSPTHLIKTRGQQVTLRCSPKSGHDTVSWYQQALGQGPQFIFQYYEEEERQRGNFPDRFSGHQFPNYSSELNVNALLLGDSALYLCASSLDEGFMQYEQYFGPGTRLTVT.

The CDR3 coding sequence is TGTGCCAGCAGCCAATCGGGGGTAGATACGCAGTATTTT. It codes for CASSQSGVDTQYF. The genes are TRBV3-1 and TRBJ2-3; D may be TRBD2 (6 bases). The ends were cut back, 2 bases at V and 5 bases at J, with 8 bases in the middle. The CDR3 has 13 amino acids. The germline V gene encodes CDR1 LGHDT and CDR2 YNNKEL (reference sequence).

This clonotype was counted a few times. The genes are TRBV5-1 and TRBJ2-7; 12 nucleotides line up with TRBD1. Germline V lookup: CDR1 SGHRS, CDR2 YFSETQ. The CDR3 sequence is 16 residues long. With 4 bases clipped from V and 7 bases from J, the junction kept 12 bases outside the gene matches. CDR3 sequence reads: CASSPYPGQGAGEQYF. The CDR3 DNA sequence: TGCGCCAGCAGCCCTTATCCGGGACAGGGGGCAGGTGAGCAGTACTTC.

The chain has TRBV7-8 and TRBJ2-6; TRBD1 agrees at 10 bases. V shed 5 bases and J 0 bases; nucleotides not matched to a gene: 13. Germline V lookup: CDR1 SGHVS, CDR2 FQNEAQ. This CDR3 comprises 20 residues. The CDR3 DNA sequence: TGTGCCAGCAGCCCCGTTGCCAGGACAGGGGGACACTCTGGGGCCAACGTCCTGACTTTC. Translation gives CASSPVARTGGHSGANVLTF.

This clonotype has more than one count but fewer than ten. The V call is TRBV30, the J call TRBJ1-5; D is possibly TRBD1 (5 bases). The V gene's germline CDR1 is GTSNPN and CDR2 SVGIG (reference sequence). CDR3 length equals 13 residues. Trimming shortened V by 0 bases and J by 3 bases, and 6 bases separated the two germline ends. The CDR3 coding sequence is TGTGCCTGGAGTGTACAGGACAATCAGCCCCAGCATTTT. Residues: CAWSVQDNQPQHF.

This clonotype was counted a few times. The chain links TRBV4-1 to TRBJ2-2, with D perhaps given as TRBD1 or TRBD2 (5 bases each). CDR1 MGHRA and CDR2 YSYEKL come from the germline V gene. V lost 1 base and J 0 bases, leaving 9 bases between the germline ends. This CDR3 has 16 residues. For the CDR3, the DNA is TGCGCCAGCAGCCAAGTTGGGGGTTCGAACACCGGGGAGCTGTTTTTT. It encodes CASSQVGGSNTGELFF.

At least ten counts were recorded for this clonotype. V gene TRBV28 combines with J gene TRBJ2-5; TRBD2 matches at 9 bases. CDR1 and CDR2 from the germline V gene are MDHEN and SYDVKM. The length of the CDR3 is 18 residues. V shed 5 bases, J shed 1 base, and the junction held 14 bases outside the gene matches. The CDR3 coding sequence is TGTGCCAGCAGTCTTATGGGGGCGGCGGGAGGGCCCCAAGAGACCCAGTACTTC. This translates into CASSLMGAAGGPQETQYF.